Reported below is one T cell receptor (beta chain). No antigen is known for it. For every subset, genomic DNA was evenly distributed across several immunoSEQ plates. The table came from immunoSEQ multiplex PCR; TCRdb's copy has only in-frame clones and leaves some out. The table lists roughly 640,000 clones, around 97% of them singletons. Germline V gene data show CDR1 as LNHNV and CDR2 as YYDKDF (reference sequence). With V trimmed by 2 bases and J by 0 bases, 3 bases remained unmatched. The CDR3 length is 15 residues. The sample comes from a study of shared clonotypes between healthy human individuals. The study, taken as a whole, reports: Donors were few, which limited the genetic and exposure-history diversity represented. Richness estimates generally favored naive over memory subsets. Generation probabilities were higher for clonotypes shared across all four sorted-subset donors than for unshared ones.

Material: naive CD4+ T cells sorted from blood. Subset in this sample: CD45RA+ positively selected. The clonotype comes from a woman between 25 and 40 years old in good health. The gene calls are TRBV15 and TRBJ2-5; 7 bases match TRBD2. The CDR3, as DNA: TGTGCCACCAGCAGACAGGGACTAAACCAAGAGACCCAGTACTTC. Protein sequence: CATSRQGLNQETQYF. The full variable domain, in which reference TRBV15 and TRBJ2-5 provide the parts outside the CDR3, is DAMVIQNPRYQVTQFGKPVTLSCSQTLNHNVMYWYQQKSSQAPKLLFHYYDKDFNNEADTPDNFQSRRPNTSFCFLDIRSPGLGDTAMYLCATSRQGLNQETQYFGPGTRLLVL.